This TCR beta chain was retrieved from a study of beta chain features in type 1 diabetes. Study-level information: Summed over all samples, the examined sorted cells came to under 110,000,000.

Sorting with CD45RO/CCR7/CD25/CD127/CD95/CD27 yielded naive, central memory, regulatory and stem-like memory CD4+ cells. Each of the sorted populations had a purity greater than 95%. The investigators reverse transcribed all of the isolated RNA, so they sequenced expressed TCRB transcripts. Generated by immunoSEQ multiplex PCR, the TCRdb table keeps only in-frame clones and is missing some. This sample has about 660,000 clones, with roughly 13% found just once. Study-wide findings and caveats: Insertion counts at VDJ junctions were lower in type 1 diabetes patients, who also showed more deletions there. Shorter TCRB CDR3s, moderately but significantly so, marked every one of the four CD4+ subsets in Type 1 diabetes patients.

Deletions cut 5 bases from V and 4 bases from J, with 6 bases between. Germline CDR1 reads SGHTA; CDR2 reads FQGNSA. This CDR3 comprises 12 residues. The table lists this clone with a few counts. The antigen remains unidentified. The TCR originated in a man between 18 and 29 years old with type 1 diabetes. The sample consisted of naive CD4+ T cells from blood. The chain employs TRBV7-2 and TRBJ1-5; D is unclear. DNA for the CDR3: TGTGCCAGCAGCGTACTGAATCAGCCCCAGCATTTT. Its protein product is CASSVLNQPQHF.